Presented here are 19 T cell receptor beta chains from one specimen sequenced in a study of identical twins. TCRdb used MiXCR to reprocess the 5' RACE reads, holding one entry per CDR3 protein. Among some 250,000 distinct CDR3 sequences listed, 6.5% to 8% were seen once. The same data also went into a second study, on T cells expressing NK-cell markers.

The sample was CD8+ T cells sorted from blood. Source of these receptors: a woman in her late teens or twenties in good health.

This clonotype was counted between two and nine times. The chain recombines TRBV15 with TRBJ2-5; 11 bases map to TRBD1. The CDR3 extends over 15 amino acids. J lost 4 bases, V lost 6 bases, and 7 bases had no gene match. Per the germline V gene, CDR1 is LNHNV and CDR2 is YYDKDF (reference sequence). Here the CDR3 reads CATSSGQGERETQYF. The CDR3 bases are TGTGCCACCAGTTCGGGACAGGGGGAGAGAGAGACCCAGTACTTC.

V is TRBV25-1 and J is TRBJ2-3, with D hard to call. V was trimmed by 10 bases and J by 6 bases, leaving 11 bases between them. Germline loops: CDR1 MGHDK, CDR2 SYGVNS. The CDR3 sequence is 11 residues long. CDR3 nucleotides: TGTGCCATGGCTAGTACGGATACGCAGTATTTT. Translation: CAMASTDTQYF.

This clonotype was seen a handful of times. The rearrangement uses TRBV7-2 and TRBJ2-1; TRBD2 aligns across 14 bases. J gave up 12 bases and V 3 bases, and 10 bases lay outside the gene matches. The CDR3 covers 16 residues. Germline values: CDR1 SGHTA, CDR2 FQGNSA. CDR3 in DNA: TGTGCCAGCAGCTTTCAAACGGGACTAGCGGGGGCCGGGCAGTTCTTC. Protein: CASSFQTGLAGAGQFF. Looking up the rest from reference TRBV7-2 and TRBJ2-1 gives the full variable domain: GAGVSQSPSNKVTEKGKDVELRCDPISGHTALYWYRQSLGQGLEFLIYFQGNSAPDKSGLPSDRFSAERTGGSVSTLTIQRTQQEDSAVYLCASSFQTGLAGAGQFFGPGTRLTVL.

The V and J genes are TRBV7-9 and TRBJ1-2; unclear D gene. CDR1 is SEHNR and CDR2 is FQNEAQ in the germline V gene (reference sequence). The CDR3 extends over 14 amino acids. Trimming removed 1 base at V and 4 bases at J, with 10 bases between. CDR3 protein: CASSLVVGSYGYTF. CDR3 sequence (DNA): TGTGCCAGCAGCTTAGTGGTCGGGAGCTATGGCTACACCTTC. The full variable domain, rest sourced from reference TRBV7-9 and TRBJ1-2, is DTGVSQNPRHKITKRGQNVTFRCDPISEHNRLYWYRQTLGQGPEFLTYFQNEAQLEKSRLLSDRFSAERPKGSFSTLEIQRTEQGDSAMYLCASSLVVGSYGYTFGSGTRLTVV.

Worth noting for this clonotype: A much larger clone is a single base away; this may be a read error. The CDR3 does not close with the conserved phenylalanine or tryptophan, likely indicating a read error. The chain couples TRBV5-1 to TRBJ2-1, with D possibly being TRBD2 (6 bases). The V gene's germline CDR1 is SGHRS and CDR2 YFSETQ. V was cut by 3 bases and J by 0 bases, with 10 bases left in between. The CDR3 covers 15 residues. CDR3 in amino acids: CASSWTTVSYNEQFL. The CDR3 nucleotides read TGCGCCAGCAGCTGGACTACTGTCTCCTACAATGAGCAGTTCCTC.

This clonotype has at least ten counts. The rearrangement uses TRBV13 and TRBJ2-1, with a tentative D call TRBD2 (5 bases). CDR1 PRHDT and CDR2 FYEKMQ come from the germline V gene (reference sequence). Trimming took off 3 bases at V and 6 bases at J, with 12 bases between the two ends. The CDR3 has 14 amino acids. The CDR3 region is CASSFGLAPNEQFF. The CDR3 DNA is TGTGCCAGCAGCTTCGGCCTAGCCCCCAATGAGCAGTTCTTC.

The J gene is TRBJ2-1, the V gene TRBV11-3, with 9 positions matching TRBD2. Germline CDR1 and CDR2: SGHNT and YENEEA. Trimming at V came to 2 bases and at J to 8 bases, leaving 10 bases not matched to a gene. This CDR3 is built from 16 residues. The CDR3 nucleotides read TGTGCCAGCAGCTTAAGGGGCGGGGGGGACACTTATGAGCAGTTCTTC. Encoded protein: CASSLRGGGDTYEQFF.

This clonotype occurred a few times. The J gene is TRBJ2-2, the V gene TRBV7-9; no firm D call. V lost 1 base, J lost 9 bases, and 6 bases lay in between. The CDR3 loop spans 12 amino acids. Germline V gene sequence: CDR1 SEHNR, CDR2 FQNEAQ (reference sequence). CDR3 loop: CASSLGGRELFF. The DNA of the CDR3 is TGTGCCAGCAGCTTAGGCGGAAGGGAGCTGTTTTTT.

This clonotype was counted only a few times. The V gene is TRBV7-9, the J gene TRBJ2-4; possible D gene TRBD1, 6 bases. V was cut by 6 bases and J by 5 bases, with 17 bases left in between. The CDR3 totals 15 residues. The V gene's germline CDR1 is SEHNR and CDR2 FQNEAQ (reference sequence). In DNA form, the CDR3 reads TGTGCCAGCAGGTCAACCCGGACAGACCAAAACATTCAGTACTTC. This encodes CASRSTRTDQNIQYF.

Comment on this clonotype: A much larger clone differs from this one at a single base, so this may be a read error. The chain combines TRBV11-2 with TRBJ2-3; no firm D call. V was shortened by 4 bases and J by 8 bases, with 22 bases between the two germline ends. The CDR3 is made up of 16 amino acids. The germline gives CDR1 SGHAT, CDR2 FQNNGV. This CDR3 is CASSSTHSLLAGTQYF. The CDR3 DNA follows: TGTGCCAGCAGCTCTACGCATTCCCTTTTGGCAGGTACGCAGTATTTT.

This clonotype has more than one count but fewer than ten. The chain combines TRBV20-1 with TRBJ2-7; 7 bases fit TRBD1. J gave up 4 bases and V 3 bases, and 9 bases lay outside the gene matches. There are 14 residues in the CDR3. Germline-derived CDR1 and CDR2 are DFQATT and SNEGSKA (reference sequence). The chain's CDR3 is CSARLDRVGYEQYF. The CDR3 DNA reads as TGCAGTGCTAGGCTCGACAGGGTCGGGTACGAGCAGTACTTC.

The rearrangement joins TRBV9 to TRBJ2-4; weak D call: TRBD2 (5 bases). Germline lookup yields CDR1 SGDLS and CDR2 YYNGEE. CDR3 length: 16 amino acids. The ends were cut back, 4 bases at V and 0 bases at J, with 14 bases in the middle. The CDR3 sequence: CASSPGVGVAKNIQYF. CDR3 bases: TGTGCCAGCAGCCCCGGGGTTGGGGTAGCCAAAAACATTCAGTACTTC.

The V and J genes are TRBV4-1 and TRBJ2-2, with D possibly matching TRBD2 (6 bases). The CDR3 contains 14 residues. Trimming removed 6 bases from V and 6 bases from J, with 14 bases in between. From germline, CDR1 is MGHRA and CDR2 YSYEKL. The CDR3 DNA reads as TGCGCCAGCAGGACCGGGGGTCTCGCCGGGGAGCTGTTTTTT. It yields the protein CASRTGGLAGELFF.

A few counts support this clonotype. The chain has TRBV9 and TRBJ1-1, with D tentatively TRBD1 (5 bases). The CDR3 has 13 amino acids. V dropped 3 bases and J dropped 7 bases, with 13 bases sitting between them. Germline CDR1 and CDR2: SGDLS and YYNGEE. CDR3 loop: CASSAVGGDEAFF. CDR3 bases: TGTGCCAGCAGCGCCGTTGGGGGGGATGAAGCTTTCTTT.

The J gene is TRBJ2-3, the V gene TRBV11-1, with D possibly being TRBD2 (6 bases). This CDR3 is built from 16 residues. Germline lookup yields CDR1 SGHAT and CDR2 FQDESV (reference sequence). The V end was cut by 3 bases, the J end by 0 bases, with 13 bases between. The CDR3 is CASSFSGLSSTDTQYF. The CDR3 DNA is TGTGCCAGCAGCTTCTCGGGACTCAGTAGCACAGATACGCAGTATTTT.

This clonotype was found a few times. The chain couples TRBV7-9 to TRBJ2-1; 16 nucleotides align to TRBD2. The CDR3 is 16 residues long. Germline V gene lookup returns CDR1 SEHNR and CDR2 FQNEAQ (reference sequence). The junction had 5 bases not matched to a gene; V was cut back by 4 bases and J by 8 bases. The CDR3 protein is CASSSFGTSGGDEQFF. The CDR3 DNA reads as TGTGCCAGCAGCTCTTTCGGGACTAGCGGGGGGGATGAGCAGTTCTTC.

J is TRBJ2-7 and V is TRBV7-9; a possible D gene is TRBD1 (5 bases). Germline V gene data show CDR1 as SEHNR and CDR2 as FQNEAQ (reference sequence). This CDR3 region has 14 residues. V was shortened by 4 bases and J by 2 bases, with 12 bases between the two germline ends. The CDR3: CASSSPDITYEQYF. In DNA form, the CDR3 reads TGTGCCAGCAGCTCCCCGGACATAACCTACGAGCAGTACTTC.

This clonotype was recorded a few times. The V and J genes are TRBV6-1 and TRBJ2-7; TRBD1 agrees at 9 bases. CDR3 length: 17 residues. Germline V CDR1 and CDR2: MNHNS, SASEGT. The J segment lost 3 bases and the V segment lost 5 bases, leaving 14 bases of the junction unmatched. The DNA for the CDR3 is TGTGCCAGCAGTACGGACAGGGGCCGGGGGTATGACTACGAGCAGTACTTC. It specifies CASSTDRGRGYDYEQYF.

This clonotype was counted ten times or more. Written as DNA, the CDR3 is TGCAGTGCTAGGGGCCGCGGGGGGGCCTACGAGCAGTACTTC. Translation: CSARGRGGAYEQYF. V gene TRBV20-1 combines with J gene TRBJ2-7; 9 nucleotides agree with TRBD2. CDR3 length equals 14 residues. Trimming took 3 bases from V and 2 from J; bases not matched to a gene: 5. Germline CDR1 and CDR2: DFQATT and SNEGSKA (reference sequence).